This entry lists 3 T cell receptor beta chains sequenced from one sample in a study of blood T cells in healthy people across ages. A J-beta primer mix and a sample-barcoded 5' primer were used in a second PCR of roughly 7 to 12 cycles. TCRdb analysed the 5' RACE reads with MiXCR anew, one entry per CDR3 protein. The sample carries around 900,000 distinct CDR3 sequences, 29% recorded once. Sample: blood. Receptor source: a woman aged 80 or older in good health.

This clonotype was seen ten or more times. This chain links TRBV20-1 with TRBJ2-5; D unclear. The CDR3 totals 14 residues. The germline V gene encodes CDR1 DFQATT and CDR2 SNEGSKA (reference sequence). The DNA for the CDR3 is TGCAGCGCCACAATACCTAACACCCAAGAGACCCAGTACTTC. It encodes CSATIPNTQETQYF.

V and J are TRBV7-9 and TRBJ1-1; TRBD1 might be the D (6 bases). Germline CDR1 reads SEHNR; CDR2 reads FQNEAQ (reference sequence). The CDR3 length is 16 residues. The V end was cut by 5 bases, the J end by 0 bases, with 16 bases between. CDR3 loop: CASSPLQGSMNTEAFF. CDR3 nucleotide sequence: TGTGCCAGCAGCCCCTTACAGGGTTCTATGAACACTGAAGCTTTCTTT.

This clonotype has only a few counts. V gene TRBV19 combines with J gene TRBJ1-5; TRBD1 is a possible D gene (6 bases). The germline gives CDR1 LNHDA, CDR2 SQIVND (reference sequence). There are 15 residues in the CDR3. Trimming took off 6 bases at V and 4 bases at J, with 16 bases between the two ends. The CDR3 DNA sequence: TGTGCCAGTAGGCGGACAGTCACGATTAATCAGCCCCAGCATTTT. This translates into CASRRTVTINQPQHF.